One T cell receptor (beta chain) is described in this entry. Its antigen is currently unknown. The CDR3 runs to 14 residues. Germline CDR1 and CDR2: SGDLS and YYNGEE. Between the trimmed V and J ends, which lost 0 bases and 5 bases, there was a span of 11 bases. The data stem from a study of response to subunit inactivated influenza vaccine. Broader study findings: The authors offered the suggestion that each seasonal influenza vaccination recruits few new T cells.

One entry per CDR3 protein, called by TCRdb with MiXCR from the RT-PCR reads. In the table there are fewer than 650,000 distinct CDR3 sequences, about an eighth of which are singletons. This chain joins TRBV9 and TRBJ2-5; tentative D call: TRBD2 (7 bases). This sample comprised PBMCs from blood, obtained 45 days after vaccination. This TCR was sampled from a man in his fifties or sixties who received an inactivated influenza vaccine. CDR3 coding DNA: TGTGCCAGCAGCGTAGCGGGGGGCGGTGAGACCCAGTACTTC. Encoded protein: CASSVAGGGETQYF.